This passage covers 32 T cell receptor beta chains from one sample sequenced in a study of CD8+CD57+ T cells in acquired aplastic anemia. For CDR3 and TCR beta VDJ profiling, genomic DNA was the template used. In TCRdb, the reads were re-called with MiXCR into one record per CDR3 protein. The sample holds 200,000 or so distinct CDR3 sequences; around three fifths are singletons and the top ten take around 45%. Sequencing input: sorted CD4+, CD8+, or CD8+CD57+ T cells (not recorded which) from PBMCs. The receptors derive from a human donor with severe aplastic anemia or a healthy control (not recorded which).

J is TRBJ1-6 and V is TRBV7-9, with D hard to call. Germline CDR1 and CDR2: SEHNR and FQNEAQ (reference sequence). V lost 2 bases and J 5 bases, leaving 7 bases between the germline ends. The CDR3 length is 14 residues. CDR3 sequence: CASSLFTDNSPLHF. CDR3 sequence (DNA): TGTGCCAGCAGCTTATTTACAGATAATTCACCCCTCCACTTT.

This clonotype was observed a few times. V is TRBV20-1 and J is TRBJ1-3; D is undetermined. This CDR3 has 11 residues. Germline V gene lookup returns CDR1 DFQATT and CDR2 SNEGSKA (reference sequence). V was clipped by 4 bases and J by 5 bases, with 6 bases between them. CDR3 bases: TGCAGTGCTATCCGGAGAAACACCATATATTTT. Translation: CSAIRRNTIYF.

In its sample, this clonotype was seen once. The rearrangement joins TRBV19 to TRBJ2-7; TRBD1 matches at 7 bases. Germline V gene sequence: CDR1 LNHDA, CDR2 SQIVND (reference sequence). The V gene end was trimmed by 4 bases and the J gene end by 6 bases; junction bases not matched to a gene: 12. CDR3 size: 15 residues. This CDR3 is CASSSYSGGGFEQYF. CDR3 bases: TGTGCCAGTAGTAGCTATTCAGGGGGTGGTTTCGAGCAGTACTTC.

The chain combines TRBV15 with TRBJ1-4; D uncertain. V dropped 5 bases and J dropped 5 bases, with 6 bases sitting between them. CDR3 length: 12 amino acids. CDR1 and CDR2 (germline): LNHNV, YYDKDF (reference sequence). The CDR3 DNA sequence: TGTGCCACCAGCCGACCCAATGAAAAACTGTTTTTT. Its protein is CATSRPNEKLFF.

V gene TRBV29-1 combines with J gene TRBJ1-1; the D is unclear. Deletions cut 5 bases from V and 6 bases from J, with 10 bases between. The CDR3 has 11 amino acids. The germline V gene has CDR1 SQVTM and CDR2 ANQGSEA. The CDR3 DNA reads TGCAGCGTTAAAACCGGGCCTGAAGCTTTCTTT. Translated: CSVKTGPEAFF.

The J gene is TRBJ1-6, the V gene TRBV7-9; D not resolved. The V gene's germline CDR1 is SEHNR and CDR2 FQNEAQ (reference sequence). The V gene lost 4 bases and the J gene lost 10 bases, with 17 bases spanning the gap. The CDR3 sequence is 15 residues long. The CDR3 here is CASSSTRGVGSPLHF. The CDR3 coding sequence is TGTGCCAGCAGCTCTACTCGCGGGGTCGGATCACCCCTCCACTTT.

Remarks on this clonotype: The CDR3 does not close with the conserved phenylalanine or tryptophan, likely indicating a read error. V gene TRBV7-8 combines with J gene TRBJ2-5; 10 nucleotides align to TRBD2. Germline CDR1 and CDR2: SGHVS and FQNEAQ. V lost 5 bases and J lost 5; bases outside the gene matches: 8. The CDR3 sequence is 15 residues long. The CDR3 nucleotides are TGTGCCAGCAGCCCAGCGGGAGGGCCAGTGGAGACCCAGTACTCC. Amino acids: CASSPAGGPVETQYS.

This clonotype has just a few counts. The V and J genes are TRBV20-1 and TRBJ2-7; 7 positions agree with TRBD2. The CDR3 has 14 amino acids. CDR1 and CDR2 from the germline V gene are DFQATT and SNEGSKA (reference sequence). V was clipped by 4 bases and J by 3 bases; unmatched bases: 9. The chain's CDR3 is CSATEPGLFYEQYF. The CDR3 bases are TGCAGTGCTACTGAACCGGGACTATTCTACGAGCAGTACTTC.

This clonotype was recorded at least ten times. The V call is TRBV19, the J call TRBJ1-1, with TRBD1 as a possible D gene (5 bases). This CDR3 spans 16 amino acids. CDR1 is LNHDA and CDR2 is SQIVND in the germline V gene (reference sequence). The ends were cut back, 5 bases at V and 4 bases at J, with 20 bases in the middle. The CDR3 DNA reads as TGTGCCAGTAGTCTACTGGGGGGAGACCGGGCCACTGAAGCTTTCTTT. This encodes CASSLLGGDRATEAFF.

This clonotype has just a few counts. The chain employs TRBV10-3 and TRBJ1-1, with D possibly matching TRBD1 (6 bases). The germline gives CDR1 ENHRY, CDR2 SYGVKD. Trimming removed 5 bases at V and 2 bases at J, with 15 bases between. The CDR3 has 15 residues. This chain's CDR3 is CAISPTGERNTEAFF. The DNA of the CDR3 is TGTGCCATCAGTCCGACAGGAGAAAGAAACACTGAAGCTTTCTTT.

The chain has TRBV29-1 and TRBJ2-7, with 7 bases lining up with TRBD1. This CDR3 comprises 13 residues. Germline-derived CDR1 and CDR2 are SQVTM and ANQGSEA. The ends lost 6 bases at V and 3 bases at J; junction bases unmatched: 8. The CDR3 loop reads CSVVGDSYYEQYF. In nucleotides, the CDR3 is TGCAGCGTAGTAGGGGACAGTTACTACGAGCAGTACTTC.

The chain combines TRBV24-1 with TRBJ1-1; D gene ambiguous. V was cut by 4 bases and J by 2 bases, with 4 bases left in between. The CDR3 is 12 residues long. The germline V gene has CDR1 KGHDR and CDR2 SFDVKD. The CDR3 protein is CATSDFNTEAFF. In DNA form, the CDR3 reads TGTGCCACCAGTGACTTCAACACTGAAGCTTTCTTT.

This clonotype appeared many times. V gene TRBV19 combines with J gene TRBJ1-1; D is uncertain. The CDR3 covers 15 residues. From germline, CDR1 is LNHDA and CDR2 SQIVND (reference sequence). Trimming cost V 5 bases and J 3 bases, with 16 bases left between them. The CDR3 region has the DNA TGTGCCAGTAGTGCGTACCTTAGGGAGGACACTGAAGCTTTCTTT. Amino acids: CASSAYLREDTEAFF.

This clonotype has just a few counts. The rearrangement joins TRBV7-9 to TRBJ2-1; 9 bases are a match to TRBD1. Germline loops: CDR1 SEHNR, CDR2 FQNEAQ (reference sequence). The V and J ends lost 6 bases and 7 bases, in that order; junction bases with no gene match: 4. This CDR3 has 13 amino acids. Written as DNA, the CDR3 is TGTGCCAGCAGAGGACAGGGGCGAAATGAGCAGTTCTTC. This gives the protein CASRGQGRNEQFF.

V and J are TRBV5-1 and TRBJ1-4; 11 bases fit TRBD1. With V trimmed by 4 bases and J by 8 bases, 10 bases remained unmatched. There are 16 residues in the CDR3. Germline assignment: CDR1 SGHRS and CDR2 YFSETQ. The chain's CDR3 is CASSRDGQGAGEKLFF. The CDR3 DNA sequence: TGCGCCAGCAGCAGGGACGGACAGGGGGCCGGAGAAAAACTGTTTTTT.

The sample holds many counts of this clonotype. J is TRBJ2-1 and V is TRBV20-1; 10 positions agree with TRBD2. The germline gives CDR1 DFQATT, CDR2 SNEGSKA (reference sequence). V lost 6 bases, J lost 4 bases, and 9 bases stayed unmatched. The CDR3 length is 15 residues. The DNA for the CDR3 is TGCAGTGCGCGAGCTCTAGCGGGGGTTTACAATGAGCAGTTCTTC. This encodes CSARALAGVYNEQFF.

This chain uses TRBV29-1 with TRBJ2-7; possible D gene TRBD2, 6 bases. Germline loops: CDR1 SQVTM, CDR2 ANQGSEA. There are 13 residues in the CDR3. The germline V and J ends were trimmed by 7 bases and 5 bases, with 18 bases remaining between them. CDR3 amino acids: CSATLRGTDEQYF. In DNA, the CDR3 is TGCAGCGCTACCCTCCGCGGGACCGACGAGCAGTACTTC.

V usage is TRBV20-1 and J usage is TRBJ2-7; no clear D gene. In germline, CDR1 is DFQATT, CDR2 SNEGSKA (reference sequence). CDR3 length equals 10 residues. The CDR3 DNA follows: TGCAGGGGCAGGACCTACGAGCAGTACTTC. This codes for CRGRTYEQYF.

This clonotype was seen a single time. A read error may produce the germline difference seen at one junction end. CDR3: CATLQGGRNGQFF. CDR3 nucleotides: TGTGCCACCCTCCAAGGGGGCCGTAATGGGCAGTTCTTC. V gene TRBV27 combines with J gene TRBJ2-1; 7 bases align to TRBD1. This CDR3 is 13 amino acids long. Germline-derived CDR1 and CDR2 are MNHEY and SMNVEV (reference sequence).

This clonotype has more than one count but fewer than ten. This chain connects TRBV11-2 to TRBJ1-6; D may be TRBD1 (6 bases). The length of the CDR3 is 14 residues. Germline CDR1 is SGHAT and CDR2 is FQNNGV. The V gene lost 0 bases and the J gene lost 14 bases, with 14 bases spanning the gap. The DNA of the CDR3 is TGTGCCAGCAGCTTAGAGACAGGAGGCCTGACCCTCCACTTT. Its protein product is CASSLETGGLTLHF.

Regarding this clonotype: An end of the junction differs from the germline gene, which may be a read error. V is TRBV7-9 and J is TRBJ2-7; D ambiguous. Germline V gene sequence: CDR1 SEHNR, CDR2 FQNEAQ (reference sequence). This CDR3 comprises 14 residues. As DNA, the CDR3 is TGCGCCAGCAGCCAAGATTGGGGCTCCTACGAGCAGTACTTC. The encoded protein is CASSQDWGSYEQYF.

This clonotype was seen a handful of times. The CDR3 nucleotides read TGTGCCAGCAGCTTTAGACAGACGAATGAAAAACTGTTTTTT. Its protein is CASSFRQTNEKLFF. This chain connects TRBV5-6 to TRBJ1-4; perhaps TRBD1 as D (5 bases). Germline CDR1 reads SGHDT; CDR2 reads YYEEEE. The germline V and J ends were trimmed by 2 bases and 5 bases, with 10 bases remaining between them. This CDR3 contains 14 residues.

The chain recombines TRBV7-3 with TRBJ2-2; D could derive from TRBD1 or TRBD2 (6 bases each). This CDR3 has 17 amino acids. The germline V gene has CDR1 SGHTA and CDR2 FQGTGA. The V and J ends lost 5 bases and 4 bases respectively, with 20 bases between them. The CDR3: CASSAQSGGRGTGELFF. DNA of the CDR3: TGTGCCAGCAGCGCCCAGAGTGGGGGGCGCGGCACCGGGGAGCTGTTTTTT.

This clonotype was recorded at least ten times. This sequence joins TRBV25-1 and TRBJ2-1; D possibly corresponds to TRBD2 (5 bases). Germline assignment: CDR1 MGHDK and CDR2 SYGVNS. The CDR3 runs to 15 residues. V lost 4 bases to trimming and J lost 4 bases, with 14 bases between them. The CDR3 coding sequence is TGTGCCAGCAGTGGCCTAGACGGGGTGTACAATGAGCAGTTCTTC. Protein product: CASSGLDGVYNEQFF.

J is TRBJ1-1 and V is TRBV20-1, with D perhaps TRBD1 (6 bases). Trimming pared 0 bases from V and 4 bases from J, leaving 15 bases between. The CDR3 spans 15 residues. The germline V gene has CDR1 DFQATT and CDR2 SNEGSKA (reference sequence). Here the CDR3 reads CSAREGGAGATEAFF. The CDR3 DNA follows: TGCAGTGCTAGAGAGGGGGGGGCAGGGGCCACTGAAGCTTTCTTT.

This chain connects TRBV20-1 to TRBJ1-2; D perhaps matches TRBD1 (5 bases). CDR1 and CDR2 from the germline V gene are DFQATT and SNEGSKA (reference sequence). The length of the CDR3 is 11 residues. Trimming removed 7 bases at V and 5 bases at J, with 11 bases between. The chain's CDR3 is CSGQGLYGYTF. In nucleotides, the CDR3 is TGCAGTGGTCAGGGTTTATATGGCTACACCTTC.

This clonotype was seen only once. The chain combines TRBV29-1 with TRBJ1-6, with D perhaps matching TRBD1 (5 bases). Trimming cost V 6 bases and J 13 bases, with 19 bases left between them. Germline V lookup: CDR1 SQVTM, CDR2 ANQGSEA. CDR3 length: 13 residues. CDR3 in DNA: TGCAGCGTAGCTGACTCAGGGCCGGGCCCCCTCCACTTT. Its translation: CSVADSGPGPLHF.

The chain links TRBV12-3 or TRBV12-4 to TRBJ2-7; possibly TRBD1 or TRBD2 for D (5 bases each). CDR3 size: 11 residues. V gave up 8 bases and J gave up 7 bases, with 12 bases separating them. CDR3 residues: CASREGREQYF. The CDR3 DNA reads TGTGCCAGCCGCGAGGGGCGGGAGCAGTACTTC.

In its sample, this clonotype was seen once. Possible read error: a much larger clone is one base away. The V call is TRBV7-9, the J call TRBJ2-7; D possibly corresponds to TRBD1 (6 bases). The CDR3 is 15 residues long. CDR1 SEHNR and CDR2 FQNEAQ come from the germline V gene (reference sequence). The CDR3 here is CASSPSLGGLYEQYF. DNA of the CDR3: TGCGCCAGCAGCCCCTCTCTAGGGGGTCTTTACGAGCAGTACTTC.

This clonotype was recorded at least ten times. V is TRBV13 and J is TRBJ1-2, with 9 bases aligning to TRBD1. CDR1 is PRHDT, CDR2 FYEKMQ, per germline (reference sequence). The CDR3 totals 17 residues. V gave up 2 bases and J gave up 4 bases; unmatched junction bases: 11. CDR3 sequence reads: CASSLTPPGQGPYGYTF. In DNA form, the CDR3 reads TGTGCCAGCAGCTTAACGCCCCCGGGACAGGGTCCCTATGGCTACACCTTC. Variable domain in full (rest from reference TRBV13 and TRBJ1-2): AAGVIQSPRHLIKEKRETATLKCYPIPRHDTVYWYQQGPGQDPQFLISFYEKMQSDKGSIPDRFSAQQFSDYHSELNMSSLELGDSALYFCASSLTPPGQGPYGYTFGSGTRLTVV.

This clonotype was counted a single time. V and J are TRBV5-8 and TRBJ2-5, with D possibly matching TRBD1 (6 bases). V was shortened by 3 bases and J by 2 bases, with 14 bases between the two germline ends. This CDR3 region has 15 residues. Germline V gene data show CDR1 as SGHTS and CDR2 as YDEGEE. CDR3 residues: CASSWGRAVQETQYF. CDR3 bases: TGTGCCAGCAGCTGGGGGCGGGCAGTGCAAGAGACCCAGTACTTC.

This clonotype was recorded many times. This sequence joins TRBV6-5 and TRBJ2-2; possible D gene TRBD2, 6 bases. The germline V and J ends were trimmed by 0 bases and 3 bases, with 14 bases remaining between them. The CDR3 loop spans 17 amino acids. Germline CDR1 MNHEY, CDR2 SVGAGI. This CDR3 is CASSYSGGGEYTGELFF. CDR3 nucleotides: TGTGCCAGCAGTTACTCGGGCGGAGGGGAGTACACCGGGGAGCTGTTTTTT.